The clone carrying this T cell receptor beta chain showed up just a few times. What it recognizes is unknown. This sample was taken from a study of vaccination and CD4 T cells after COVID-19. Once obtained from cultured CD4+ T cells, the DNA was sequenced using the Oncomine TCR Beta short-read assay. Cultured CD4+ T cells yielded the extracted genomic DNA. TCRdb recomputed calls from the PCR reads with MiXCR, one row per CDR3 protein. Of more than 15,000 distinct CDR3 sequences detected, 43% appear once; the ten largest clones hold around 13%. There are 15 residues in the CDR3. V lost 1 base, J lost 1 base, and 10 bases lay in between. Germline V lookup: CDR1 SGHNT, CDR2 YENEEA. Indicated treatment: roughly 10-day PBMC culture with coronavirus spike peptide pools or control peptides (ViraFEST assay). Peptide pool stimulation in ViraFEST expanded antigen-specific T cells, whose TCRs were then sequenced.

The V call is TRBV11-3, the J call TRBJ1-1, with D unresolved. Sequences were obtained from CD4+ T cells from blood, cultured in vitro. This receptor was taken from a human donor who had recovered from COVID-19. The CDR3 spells CASSLALMANTEAFF. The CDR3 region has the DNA TGTGCCAGCAGCTTAGCTCTTATGGCGAACACTGAAGCTTTCTTT.